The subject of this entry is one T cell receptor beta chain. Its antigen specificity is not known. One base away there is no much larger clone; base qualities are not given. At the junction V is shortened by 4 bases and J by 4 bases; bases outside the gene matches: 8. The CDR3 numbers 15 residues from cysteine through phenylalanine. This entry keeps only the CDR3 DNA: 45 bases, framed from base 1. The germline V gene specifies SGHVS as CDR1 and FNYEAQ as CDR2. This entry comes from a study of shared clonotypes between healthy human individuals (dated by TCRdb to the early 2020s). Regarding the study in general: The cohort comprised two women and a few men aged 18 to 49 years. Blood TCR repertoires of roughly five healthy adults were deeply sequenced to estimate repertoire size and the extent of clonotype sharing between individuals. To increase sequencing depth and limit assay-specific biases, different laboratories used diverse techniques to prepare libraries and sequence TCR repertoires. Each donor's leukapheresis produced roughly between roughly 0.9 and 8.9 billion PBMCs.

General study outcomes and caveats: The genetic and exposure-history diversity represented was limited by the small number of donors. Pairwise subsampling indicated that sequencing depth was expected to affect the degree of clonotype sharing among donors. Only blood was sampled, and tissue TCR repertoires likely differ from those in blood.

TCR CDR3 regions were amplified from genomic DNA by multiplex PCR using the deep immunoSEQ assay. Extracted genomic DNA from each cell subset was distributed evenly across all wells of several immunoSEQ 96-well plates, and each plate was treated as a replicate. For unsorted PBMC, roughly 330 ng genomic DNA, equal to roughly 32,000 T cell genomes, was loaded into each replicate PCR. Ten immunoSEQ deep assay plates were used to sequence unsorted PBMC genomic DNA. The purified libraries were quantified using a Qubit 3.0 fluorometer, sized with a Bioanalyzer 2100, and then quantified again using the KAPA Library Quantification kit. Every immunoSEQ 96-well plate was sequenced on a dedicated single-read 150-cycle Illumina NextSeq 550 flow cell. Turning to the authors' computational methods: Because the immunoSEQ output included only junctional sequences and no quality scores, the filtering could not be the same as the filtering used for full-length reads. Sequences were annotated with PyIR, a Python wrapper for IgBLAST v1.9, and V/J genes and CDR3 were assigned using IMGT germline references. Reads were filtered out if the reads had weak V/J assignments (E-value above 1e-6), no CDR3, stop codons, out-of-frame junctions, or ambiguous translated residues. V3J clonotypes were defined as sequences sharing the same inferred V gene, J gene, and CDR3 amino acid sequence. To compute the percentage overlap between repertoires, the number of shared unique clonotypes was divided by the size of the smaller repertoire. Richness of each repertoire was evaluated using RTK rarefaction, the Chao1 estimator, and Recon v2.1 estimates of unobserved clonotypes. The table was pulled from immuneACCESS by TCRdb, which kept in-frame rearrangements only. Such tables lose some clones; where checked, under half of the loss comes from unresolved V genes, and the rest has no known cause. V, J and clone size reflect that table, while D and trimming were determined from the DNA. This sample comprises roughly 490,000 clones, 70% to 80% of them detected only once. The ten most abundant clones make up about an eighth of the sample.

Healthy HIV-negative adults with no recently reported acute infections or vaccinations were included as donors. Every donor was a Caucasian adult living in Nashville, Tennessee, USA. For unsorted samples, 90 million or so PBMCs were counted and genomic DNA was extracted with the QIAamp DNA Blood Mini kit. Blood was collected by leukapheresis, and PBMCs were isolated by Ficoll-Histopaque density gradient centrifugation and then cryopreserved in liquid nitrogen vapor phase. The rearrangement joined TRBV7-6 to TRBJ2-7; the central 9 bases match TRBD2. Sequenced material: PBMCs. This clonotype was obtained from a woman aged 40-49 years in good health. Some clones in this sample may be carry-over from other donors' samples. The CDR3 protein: CASSSLAGVGYEQYF. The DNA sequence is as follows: TGTGCCAGCAGCTCCTTAGCGGGAGTAGGGTACGAGCAGTACTTC. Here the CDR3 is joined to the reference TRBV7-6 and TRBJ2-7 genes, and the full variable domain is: GAGVSQSPRYKVTKRGQDVALRCDPISGHVSLYWYRQALGQGPEFLTYFNYEAQQDKSGLPNDRFSAERPEGSISTLTIQRTEQRDSAMYRCASSSLAGVGYEQYFGPGTRLTVT.